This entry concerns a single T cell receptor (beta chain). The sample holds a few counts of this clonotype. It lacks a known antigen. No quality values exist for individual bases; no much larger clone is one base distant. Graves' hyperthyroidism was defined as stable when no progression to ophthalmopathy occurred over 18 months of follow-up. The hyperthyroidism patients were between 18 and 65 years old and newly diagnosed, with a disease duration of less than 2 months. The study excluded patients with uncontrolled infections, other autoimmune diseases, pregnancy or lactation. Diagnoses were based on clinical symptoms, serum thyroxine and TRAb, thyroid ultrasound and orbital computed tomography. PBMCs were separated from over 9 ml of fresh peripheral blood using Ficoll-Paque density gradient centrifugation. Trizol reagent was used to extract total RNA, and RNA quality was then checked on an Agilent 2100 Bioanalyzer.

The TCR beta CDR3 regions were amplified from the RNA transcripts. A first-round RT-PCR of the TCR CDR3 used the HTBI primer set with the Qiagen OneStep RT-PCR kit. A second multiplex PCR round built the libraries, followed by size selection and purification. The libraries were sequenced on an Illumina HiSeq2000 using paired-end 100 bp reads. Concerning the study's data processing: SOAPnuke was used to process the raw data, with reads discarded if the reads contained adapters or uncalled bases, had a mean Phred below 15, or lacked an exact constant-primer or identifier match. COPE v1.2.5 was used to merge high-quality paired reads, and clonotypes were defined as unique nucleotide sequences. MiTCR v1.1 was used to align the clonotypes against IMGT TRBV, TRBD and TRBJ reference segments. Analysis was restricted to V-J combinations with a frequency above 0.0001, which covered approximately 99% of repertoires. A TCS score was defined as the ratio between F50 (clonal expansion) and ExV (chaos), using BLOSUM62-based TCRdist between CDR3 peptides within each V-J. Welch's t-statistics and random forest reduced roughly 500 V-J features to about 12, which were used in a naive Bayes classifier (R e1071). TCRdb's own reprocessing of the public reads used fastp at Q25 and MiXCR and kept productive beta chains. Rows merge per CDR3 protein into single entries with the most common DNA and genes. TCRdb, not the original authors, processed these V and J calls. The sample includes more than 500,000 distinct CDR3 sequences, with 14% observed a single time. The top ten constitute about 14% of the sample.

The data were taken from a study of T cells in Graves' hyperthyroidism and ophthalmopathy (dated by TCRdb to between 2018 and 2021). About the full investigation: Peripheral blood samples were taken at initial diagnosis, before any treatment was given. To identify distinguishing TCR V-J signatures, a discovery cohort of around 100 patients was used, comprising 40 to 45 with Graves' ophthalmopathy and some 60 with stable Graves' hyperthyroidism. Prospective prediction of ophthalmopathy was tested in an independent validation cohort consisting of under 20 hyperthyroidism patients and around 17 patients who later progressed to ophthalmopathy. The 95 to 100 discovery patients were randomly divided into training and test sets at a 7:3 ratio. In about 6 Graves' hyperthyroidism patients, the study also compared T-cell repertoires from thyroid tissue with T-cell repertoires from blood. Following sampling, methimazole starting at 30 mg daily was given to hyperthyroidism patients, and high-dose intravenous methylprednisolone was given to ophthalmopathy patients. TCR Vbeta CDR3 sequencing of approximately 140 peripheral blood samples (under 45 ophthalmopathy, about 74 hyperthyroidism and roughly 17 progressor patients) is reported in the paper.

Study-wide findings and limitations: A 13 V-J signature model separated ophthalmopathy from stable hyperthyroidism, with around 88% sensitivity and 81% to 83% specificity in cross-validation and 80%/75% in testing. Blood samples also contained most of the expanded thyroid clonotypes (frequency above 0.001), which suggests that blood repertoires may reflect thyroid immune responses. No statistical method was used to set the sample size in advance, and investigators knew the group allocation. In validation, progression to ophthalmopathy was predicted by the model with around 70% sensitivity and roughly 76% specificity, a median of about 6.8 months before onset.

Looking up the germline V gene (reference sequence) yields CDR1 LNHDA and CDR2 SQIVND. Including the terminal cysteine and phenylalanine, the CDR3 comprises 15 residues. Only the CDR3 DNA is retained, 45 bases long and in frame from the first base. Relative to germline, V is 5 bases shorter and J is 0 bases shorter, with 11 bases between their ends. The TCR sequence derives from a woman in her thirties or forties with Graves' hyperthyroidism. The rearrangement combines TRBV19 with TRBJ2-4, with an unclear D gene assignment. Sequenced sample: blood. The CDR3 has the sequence CASSVLDLAKNIQYF. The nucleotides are TGTGCCAGTAGTGTCCTGGATCTAGCCAAAAACATTCAGTACTTC.